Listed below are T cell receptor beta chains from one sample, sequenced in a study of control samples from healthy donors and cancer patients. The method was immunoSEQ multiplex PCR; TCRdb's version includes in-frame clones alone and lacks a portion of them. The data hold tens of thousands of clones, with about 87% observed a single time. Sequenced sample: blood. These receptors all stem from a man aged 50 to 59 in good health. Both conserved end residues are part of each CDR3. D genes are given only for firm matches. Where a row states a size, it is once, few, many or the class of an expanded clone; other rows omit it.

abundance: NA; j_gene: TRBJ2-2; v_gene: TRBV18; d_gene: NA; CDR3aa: CASSPPRGTARELFF; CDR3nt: TGTGCCAGCTCACCACCCCGAGGAACAGCCAGGGAGCTGTTTTTT
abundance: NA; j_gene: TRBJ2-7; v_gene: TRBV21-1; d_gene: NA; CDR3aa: CASSTIGQASPYEQYF; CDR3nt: TGTGCCAGCAGCACCATTGGGCAGGCTTCCCCCTACGAGCAGTACTTC
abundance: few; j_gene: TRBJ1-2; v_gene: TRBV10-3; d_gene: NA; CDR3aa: CAISELYGYTF; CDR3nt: TGTGCCATCAGTGAGCTCTATGGCTACACCTTC
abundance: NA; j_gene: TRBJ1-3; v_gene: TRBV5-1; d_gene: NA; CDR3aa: CASSIRESSGNTIYF; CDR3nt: TGCGCCAGCAGCATAAGAGAGAGCTCTGGAAACACCATATATTTT
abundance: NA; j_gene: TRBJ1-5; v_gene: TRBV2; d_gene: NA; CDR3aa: CASSEGQAANQPQHF; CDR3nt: TGTGCCAGCAGTGAAGGTCAGGCCGCTAATCAGCCCCAGCATTTT
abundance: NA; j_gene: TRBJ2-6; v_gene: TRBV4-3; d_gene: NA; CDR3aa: CASSQEGGAGANVLTF; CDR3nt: TGCGCCAGCAGCCAAGAGGGCGGGGCTGGGGCCAACGTCCTGACTTTC
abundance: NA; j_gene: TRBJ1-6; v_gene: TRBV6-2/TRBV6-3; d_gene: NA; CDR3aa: CASSYSVKRGNSPLHF; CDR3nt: TGTGCCAGCAGTTACTCTGTGAAGAGGGGGAATTCACCCCTCCACTTT
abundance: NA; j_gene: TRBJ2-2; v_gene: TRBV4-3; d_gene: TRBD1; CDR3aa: CASSQDGPGGYTGELFF; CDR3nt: TGCGCCAGCAGTCAAGATGGCCCAGGGGGCTACACCGGGGAGCTGTTTTTT
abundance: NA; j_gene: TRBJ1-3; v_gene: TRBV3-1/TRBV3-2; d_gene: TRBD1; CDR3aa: CASSQGWTGLGGNTIYF; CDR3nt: TGTGCCAGCAGCCAAGGGTGGACAGGTCTGGGCGGAAACACCATATATTTT
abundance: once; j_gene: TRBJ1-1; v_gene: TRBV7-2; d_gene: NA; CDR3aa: CASSLSRTVMNTEAFF; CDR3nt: TGTGCCAGCAGCCTTTCTCGGACAGTCATGAACACTGAAGCTTTCTTT
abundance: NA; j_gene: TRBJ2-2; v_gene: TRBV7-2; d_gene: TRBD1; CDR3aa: CASSLRDRGTGELFF; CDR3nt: TGTGCCAGCAGCTTAAGAGACAGGGGGACCGGGGAGCTGTTTTTT
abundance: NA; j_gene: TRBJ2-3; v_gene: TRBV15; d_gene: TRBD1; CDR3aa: CATSRDRAGGRDTQYF; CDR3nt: TGTGCCACCAGCAGAGATCGGGCAGGGGGCCGAGATACGCAGTATTTT
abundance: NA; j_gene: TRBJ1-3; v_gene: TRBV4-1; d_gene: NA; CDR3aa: CASSQPIGPRSRNTIYF; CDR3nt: TGCGCCAGCAGCCAACCAATCGGACCCAGATCTAGAAACACCATATATTTT
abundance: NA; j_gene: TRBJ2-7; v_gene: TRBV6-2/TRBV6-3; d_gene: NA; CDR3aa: CASSYGRRRSSYEQYF; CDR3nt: TGTGCCAGCAGTTACGGACGGCGACGAAGCTCCTACGAGCAGTACTTC
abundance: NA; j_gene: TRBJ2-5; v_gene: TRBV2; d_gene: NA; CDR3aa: CASSEALNRQETQYF; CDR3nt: TGTGCCAGCAGTGAAGCGTTAAATCGGCAAGAGACCCAGTACTTC
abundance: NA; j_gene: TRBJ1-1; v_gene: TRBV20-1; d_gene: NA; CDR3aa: CSARVAVEAFF; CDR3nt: TGCAGTGCTAGAGTGGCGGTTGAAGCTTTCTTT
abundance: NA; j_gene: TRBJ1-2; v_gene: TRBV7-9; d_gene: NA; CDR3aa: CASSEKIYGYTF; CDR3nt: TGTGCCAGCAGCGAAAAGATATATGGCTACACCTTC
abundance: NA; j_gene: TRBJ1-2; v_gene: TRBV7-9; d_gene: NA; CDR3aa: CASSLRQGLGYTF; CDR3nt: TGTGCCAGCAGCTTACGCCAGGGGCTTGGCTACACCTTC
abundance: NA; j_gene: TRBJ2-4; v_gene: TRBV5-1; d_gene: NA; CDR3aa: CASSLDLAKNIQYF; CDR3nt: TGCGCCAGCAGCTTGGACTTAGCCAAAAACATTCAGTACTTC
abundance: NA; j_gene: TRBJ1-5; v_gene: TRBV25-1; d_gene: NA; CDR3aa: CASSPGVEGNQPQHF; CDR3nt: TGTGCCAGCAGCCCGGGGGTAGAAGGCAATCAGCCCCAGCATTTT
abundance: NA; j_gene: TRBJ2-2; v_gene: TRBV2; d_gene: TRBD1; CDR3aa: CASKRDRDPGELFF; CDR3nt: TGTGCCAGCAAGAGGGACAGGGACCCCGGGGAGCTGTTTTTT
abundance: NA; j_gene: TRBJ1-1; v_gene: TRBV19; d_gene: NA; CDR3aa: CASSIQQGRSMNTEAFF; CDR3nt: TGTGCCAGTAGTATCCAACAGGGACGAAGCATGAACACTGAAGCTTTCTTT
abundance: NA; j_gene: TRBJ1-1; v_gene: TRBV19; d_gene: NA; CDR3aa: CASLTGVNAEAFF; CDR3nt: TGTGCCAGTCTCACCGGGGTGAACGCTGAAGCTTTCTTT
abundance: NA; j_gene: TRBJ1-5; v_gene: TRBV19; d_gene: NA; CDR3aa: CASSLYSSNQPQHF; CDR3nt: TGTGCCAGTAGTCTCTACAGTAGCAATCAGCCCCAGCATTTT
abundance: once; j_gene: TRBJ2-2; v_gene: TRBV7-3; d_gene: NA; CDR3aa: CASSLNSPSNTGELFF; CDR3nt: TGTGCCAGCAGCTTAAACAGCCCAAGCAACACCGGGGAGCTGTTTTTT
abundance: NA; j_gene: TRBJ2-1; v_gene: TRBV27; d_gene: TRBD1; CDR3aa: CASSSDRDAYNEQFF; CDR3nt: TGTGCCAGCAGTTCCGACAGGGACGCCTACAATGAGCAGTTCTTC
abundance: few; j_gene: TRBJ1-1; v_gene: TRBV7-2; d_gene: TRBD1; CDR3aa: CASSTRTGNTEAFF; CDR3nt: TGTGCCAGCAGCACACGGACAGGAAACACTGAAGCTTTCTTT
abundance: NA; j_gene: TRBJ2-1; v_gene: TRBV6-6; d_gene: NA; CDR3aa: CASSPQVVEQFF; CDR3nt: TGTGCCAGCAGCCCTCAAGTTGTAGAGCAGTTCTTC
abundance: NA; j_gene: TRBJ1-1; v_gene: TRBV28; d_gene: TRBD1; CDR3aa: CASPKTRGQTNTEAFF; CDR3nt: TGTGCCAGCCCTAAAACCCGGGGACAGACTAACACTGAAGCTTTCTTT
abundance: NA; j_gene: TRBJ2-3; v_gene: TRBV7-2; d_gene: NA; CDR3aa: CASTLGGSWDTQYF; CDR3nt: TGTGCCAGCACCCTAGGGGGTAGCTGGGATACGCAGTATTTT
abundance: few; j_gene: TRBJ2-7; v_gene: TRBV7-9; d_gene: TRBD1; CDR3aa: CASSSTISGGYEQYF; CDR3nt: TGTGCCAGCAGCTCCACGATCTCAGGGGGCTACGAGCAGTACTTC
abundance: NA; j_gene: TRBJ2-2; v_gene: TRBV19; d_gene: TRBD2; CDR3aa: CASSSPPLSGRAWDTGELFF; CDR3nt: TGTGCCAGTAGTTCCCCCCCACTAAGCGGGAGGGCTTGGGACACCGGGGAGCTGTTTTTT